Following are 12 T cell receptor beta chains from one sample sequenced in a study of blood T cells in healthy people across ages. For the second PCR, which ran for about 7 to 12 cycles, a sample-barcoded 5' primer and a J-beta primer mix were used. Each CDR3 protein is one row after TCRdb ran MiXCR on the 5' RACE reads. In the table there are just over 800,000 distinct CDR3 sequences, approximately 67% of which are singletons. Sequencing was carried out using blood. The source is a man aged 30 to 39 in good health.

The chain carries TRBV20-1 and TRBJ2-1, with 7 bases identical to TRBD1. V was clipped by 8 bases and J by 7 bases; unmatched bases: 8. This CDR3 spans 12 amino acids. From germline, CDR1 is DFQATT and CDR2 SNEGSKA (reference sequence). The CDR3 DNA reads as TGCAGTCGACAGGGTCGAGGAAATGAGCAGTTCTTC. It translates to CSRQGRGNEQFF.

The J gene is TRBJ2-3, the V gene TRBV20-1; D possibly corresponds to TRBD2 (5 bases). The CDR3 extends over 12 amino acids. Trimming shortened V by 5 bases and J by 5 bases, and 11 bases separated the two germline ends. Per germline, CDR1 DFQATT and CDR2 SNEGSKA (reference sequence). The CDR3 DNA reads as TGCAGTGCTCCGGGGTCGCAAGATACGCAGTATTTT. Its translation is CSAPGSQDTQYF.

The chain recombines TRBV29-1 with TRBJ2-1; 8 positions agree with TRBD2. Judging by the DNA end, TRBJ2-7 fits better; the J call may be wrong. Looked up from germline, CDR1 is SQVTM and CDR2 is ANQGSEA. The CDR3 is made up of 14 amino acids. The DNA for the CDR3 is TGCAGCGTCGCGGGGGGCCCAGGCTACAATGAGCAGTACTTC. This sequence encodes CSVAGGPGYNEQYF.

Concerning this clonotype itself: The junction departs from the called germline gene at one end, perhaps through a read error. The chain is built from TRBV15 and TRBJ1-2; 11 bases map to TRBD1. The CDR3 length is 15 residues. From germline, CDR1 is LNHNV and CDR2 YYDKDF (reference sequence). In DNA, the CDR3 is TGCGCCACCAGCAGAGGGACAGGGGGAAACTATGGCTACACCTTC. Its protein is CATSRGTGGNYGYTF.

This clonotype was recorded once. The chain combines TRBV6-2 or TRBV6-3 with TRBJ1-5, with D perhaps TRBD1 (5 bases). The V end was cut by 2 bases, the J end by 7 bases, with 18 bases between. The CDR3 covers 16 residues. Germline V gives CDR1 MNHEY, CDR2 SVGEGT. The CDR3 bases are TGTGCCAGCAGTTACACCGACTCGGCCGGGGGGCAGCCCCAGCATTTT. Translation gives CASSYTDSAGGQPQHF.

The CDR3 DNA is TGCAGTGCTAGAGATTGGCGGGACTCCTCAACAGACAATGAGCAGTTCTTC. Its translation is CSARDWRDSSTDNEQFF. The chain carries TRBV20-1 and TRBJ2-1, with D tentatively TRBD2 (6 bases). The CDR3 totals 17 residues. Trimming shortened V by 0 bases and J by 5 bases, and 20 bases separated the two germline ends. Germline V gene data show CDR1 as DFQATT and CDR2 as SNEGSKA (reference sequence).

This rearrangement joins TRBV6-5 to TRBJ2-4, with 8 bases matching TRBD2. The last part of the DNA fits TRBJ2-7 better; the J call may be wrong. The length of the CDR3 is 15 residues. Germline V CDR1 and CDR2: MNHEY, SVGAGI. Written as DNA, the CDR3 is TGTGCCAGCAGTTACAGTCAGGCGGGGGGCTACGAGCAGTACTTC. Translating it yields CASSYSQAGGYEQYF.

This clonotype was counted between two and nine times. The rearrangement uses TRBV5-1 and TRBJ2-1; TRBD2 matches 13 bases. CDR1 is SGHRS and CDR2 is YFSETQ in the germline V gene. Losses at the gene ends were 7 bases for V and 5 bases for J; bases not matched to a gene: 3. CDR3 length: 14 amino acids. The DNA of the CDR3 is TGCGCCAGCGCCGGGACTAGCGGGGACAATGAGCAGTTCTTC. It codes for CASAGTSGDNEQFF.

The chain carries TRBV12-3 or TRBV12-4 and TRBJ2-7; TRBD1 matches at 8 bases. The CDR3 has 14 amino acids. The V segment lost 7 bases and the J segment 4 bases; nucleotides outside the gene matches: 9. CDR3 DNA: TGTGCCAGCACCCTCAGACAGGGGTCGTACGAGCAGTACTTC. This sequence encodes CASTLRQGSYEQYF.

This chain joins TRBV7-2 and TRBJ1-4; TRBD1 matches 10 bases. The CDR3 sequence is 13 residues long. Germline V CDR1 and CDR2: SGHTA, FQGNSA. The junction had 7 bases not matched to a gene; V was cut back by 5 bases and J by 13 bases. The CDR3: CASSTYRDRGLFF. DNA for the CDR3: TGTGCCAGCAGCACCTACCGGGACAGGGGACTGTTTTTT.

The chain carries TRBV2 and TRBJ1-5; a possible D gene is TRBD1 (5 bases). CDR1 and CDR2 (germline): SNHLY, FYNNEI. V lost 2 bases and J 4 bases, leaving 9 bases between the germline ends. This CDR3 spans 14 amino acids. In DNA form, the CDR3 reads TGTGCCAGCAGTGAATCGTGGGGGAATCAGCCCCAGCATTTT. This encodes CASSESWGNQPQHF.

On this clonotype: Its ends do not fully match the called genes, so a read error is possible. The chain uses TRBV7-2 and TRBJ1-5, with no clear D. CDR1 SGHTA and CDR2 FQGNSA come from the germline V gene. There are 15 residues in the CDR3. In DNA form, the CDR3 reads TGTGCCAGCAGCTTAGGCAGTCATAGCAATCAGCCCCGGCATTTT. It yields the protein CASSLGSHSNQPRHF.